A selection of T cell receptor beta chains follows, all from one sample in a study of shared clonotypes between healthy human individuals. Clones were read by immunoSEQ multiplex PCR, and TCRdb kept only the in-frame ones, dropping some. Here the sample spans over 1.5 million clones, nearly 99% being singletons. Sequenced material: naive CD4+ T cells sorted from blood. These receptors originate from a man aged 25 to 45 in good health. The CDR3 runs from the conserved cysteine through the conserved F or W. Each record gives: V gene, D gene, clone size, J gene, CDR3 protein, CDR3 DNA. D genes are given only for firm matches. Part of the rows lack a size; the others show once, few, many or a class for expanded clones.

V: TRBV7-2; D: TRBD1; size: once; J: TRBJ1-2; CDR3: CASSLDRGPNYGYTF; DNA: TGTGCCAGCAGCTTGGACAGGGGTCCTAACTATGGCTACACCTTC
V: TRBV19; D: TRBD1; size: NA; J: TRBJ2-7; CDR3: CASSPRAGGFHEQYF; DNA: TGTGCCAGTAGTCCTAGAGCAGGGGGCTTCCACGAGCAGTACTTC
V: TRBV19; D: NA; size: NA; J: TRBJ2-2; CDR3: CASNVNTNTGELFF; DNA: TGTGCCAGTAATGTTAACACGAACACCGGGGAGCTGTTTTTT
V: TRBV6-6; D: NA; size: NA; J: TRBJ2-7; CDR3: CASSPGSYEQYF; DNA: TGTGCCAGCAGCCCTGGCTCCTACGAGCAGTACTTC
V: TRBV6-6; D: TRBD2; size: NA; J: TRBJ2-7; CDR3: CASRTGRLDEQYF; DNA: TGTGCCAGCAGAACCGGGAGGCTCGACGAGCAGTACTTC
V: TRBV6-6; D: NA; size: NA; J: TRBJ2-1; CDR3: CASSYLGDEQFF; DNA: TGTGCCAGCAGTTACTTAGGGGATGAGCAGTTCTTC
V: TRBV10-3; D: NA; size: NA; J: TRBJ2-7; CDR3: CAVRDLNYEQYF; DNA: TGTGCCGTCCGGGACTTGAACTACGAGCAGTACTTC
V: TRBV29-1; D: TRBD1; size: NA; J: TRBJ1-2; CDR3: CSDLTGLHGYTF; DNA: TGCAGCGATCTGACAGGGCTCCATGGCTACACCTTC
V: TRBV5-1; D: NA; size: NA; J: TRBJ2-3; CDR3: CASSFPNTDTQYF; DNA: TGCGCCAGCAGCTTTCCTAACACAGATACGCAGTATTTT
V: TRBV5-1; D: NA; size: NA; J: TRBJ2-1; CDR3: CASSRDSEQFF; DNA: TGCGCCAGCAGCCGCGACAGCGAGCAGTTCTTC
V: TRBV9; D: TRBD2; size: NA; J: TRBJ2-2; CDR3: CASSVGAGGTGELFF; DNA: TGTGCCAGCAGCGTAGGAGCGGGAGGGACCGGGGAGCTGTTTTTT
V: TRBV20-1; D: NA; size: NA; J: TRBJ2-1; CDR3: CSASGGDEQFF; DNA: TGCAGTGCTAGTGGTGGCGATGAGCAGTTCTTC
V: TRBV4-3; D: TRBD1; size: NA; J: TRBJ2-1; CDR3: CASSQPGGPHNEQFF; DNA: TGCGCCAGCAGCCAACCAGGGGGCCCACACAATGAGCAGTTCTTC
V: TRBV7-9; D: TRBD1; size: NA; J: TRBJ1-2; CDR3: CASSKTGKNYGYTF; DNA: TGTGCCAGCAGCAAGACAGGGAAAAACTATGGCTACACCTTC
V: TRBV27; D: TRBD2; size: NA; J: TRBJ2-2; CDR3: CASSRGRANTGELFF; DNA: TGTGCCAGCAGCCGCGGGAGGGCGAACACCGGGGAGCTGTTTTTT
V: TRBV27; D: NA; size: NA; J: TRBJ2-3; CDR3: CASHHFRVGTDTQYF; DNA: TGTGCCAGCCACCACTTTCGCGTCGGCACAGATACGCAGTATTTT
V: TRBV18; D: NA; size: NA; J: TRBJ2-7; CDR3: CASSPSSGRPSYEQYF; DNA: TGTGCCAGCTCGCCATCGTCGGGGAGGCCCTCCTACGAGCAGTACTTC
V: TRBV7-2; D: NA; size: NA; J: TRBJ2-3; CDR3: CASISSRGADTQYF; DNA: TGTGCCAGCATCTCTTCAAGAGGGGCAGATACGCAGTATTTT
V: TRBV7-9; D: NA; size: NA; J: TRBJ2-1; CDR3: CASSLNRDSPRYNEQFF; DNA: TGTGCCAGCAGCTTGAACAGGGATTCCCCTCGGTACAATGAGCAGTTCTTC
V: TRBV5-8; D: NA; size: NA; J: TRBJ2-1; CDR3: CASSLVRVEQFF; DNA: TGTGCCAGCAGCTTGGTTAGGGTTGAGCAGTTCTTC
V: TRBV9; D: TRBD2; size: NA; J: TRBJ2-1; CDR3: CASSVALAGDRYNEQFF; DNA: TGTGCCAGCAGCGTAGCTCTAGCGGGAGATCGATACAATGAGCAGTTCTTC
V: TRBV6-5; D: NA; size: NA; J: TRBJ2-2; CDR3: CASRLAGELFF; DNA: TGTGCCAGCAGACTGGCCGGGGAGCTGTTTTTT
V: TRBV2; D: TRBD2; size: NA; J: TRBJ2-7; CDR3: CASANSGTSGSEQYF; DNA: TGTGCCAGCGCTAATAGCGGGACCTCTGGCAGCGAGCAGTACTTC
V: TRBV5-4; D: NA; size: once; J: TRBJ1-1; CDR3: CASSPAKGRTEAFF; DNA: TGTGCCAGCAGCCCCGCAAAAGGAAGGACTGAAGCTTTCTTT
V: TRBV5-5; D: TRBD2; size: NA; J: TRBJ2-3; CDR3: CASTRGRAGGLTDTQYF; DNA: TGTGCCAGCACCCGGGGGCGAGCGGGAGGTTTGACAGATACGCAGTATTTT
V: TRBV5-4; D: NA; size: NA; J: TRBJ2-1; CDR3: CASSTPQWGLINNEQFF; DNA: TGTGCCAGCAGCACGCCGCAGTGGGGGCTAATCAACAATGAGCAGTTCTTC
V: TRBV5-6; D: TRBD1; size: NA; J: TRBJ2-7; CDR3: CASSLLGTVDEQYF; DNA: TGTGCCAGCAGCTTATTAGGGACAGTCGACGAGCAGTACTTC
V: TRBV11-2; D: NA; size: NA; J: TRBJ2-7; CDR3: CASSDFYEQYF; DNA: TGTGCCAGCAGCGACTTCTACGAGCAGTACTTC
V: TRBV7-2; D: TRBD1; size: NA; J: TRBJ1-2; CDR3: CASSGGTANYGYTF; DNA: TGTGCCAGCAGCGGAGGGACAGCAAACTATGGCTACACCTTC
V: TRBV28; D: TRBD1; size: NA; J: TRBJ1-2; CDR3: CASTWGDRVGRGYTF; DNA: TGTGCCAGCACCTGGGGTGACAGGGTGGGTCGTGGCTACACCTTC
V: TRBV15; D: TRBD1; size: NA; J: TRBJ2-7; CDR3: CATSRELPTGGVGESYEQYF; DNA: TGTGCCACCAGCAGAGAGCTCCCGACAGGGGGCGTCGGAGAATCCTACGAGCAGTACTTC
V: TRBV29-1; D: TRBD2; size: NA; J: TRBJ2-7; CDR3: CSVGGLAGELEQYF; DNA: TGCAGCGTGGGGGGACTAGCGGGAGAGTTGGAGCAGTACTTC